Detailed here is one TCR beta chain. Its cognate antigen has yet to be identified. The record has no base qualities; no much larger clone is one base away. CDR1 and CDR2 are read off the germline V gene as MRHNA and SNTAGT. There are 16 amino acids in the CDR3, from cysteine to phenylalanine inclusive. The read is trimmed to its CDR3 DNA, 48 bases read in frame from base 1. V has 3 bases trimmed and J has 9 bases trimmed; junction bases matching no gene number 13. The sample is drawn from a study of shared clonotypes between healthy human individuals (dated by TCRdb to the early 2020s). General notes on the study: The cohort comprised a couple of women and three men aged 18 to 49 years. For each donor, CD4 naive and CD4 memory were each run on three plates, CD8 naive on two plates, and CD8 memory on one plate. To estimate repertoire size and how much clonotypes are shared between individuals, the study performed deep sequencing of blood TCR repertoires from 4 to 6 healthy adults. Different laboratories and diverse techniques were used to prepare libraries and sequence TCR repertoires, to increase sequencing depth and limit assay-specific biases. Between about 0.9 and 10 billion PBMCs per donor were obtained by leukapheresis.

Using the deep immunoSEQ assay, multiplex PCR amplified TCR CDR3 regions from genomic DNA. Extracted genomic DNA from each cell subset was distributed evenly across all wells of several immunoSEQ 96-well plates, and each plate was treated as a replicate. For sorted subsets, 200 to 250 ng genomic DNA, equal to 30,000 or so T cell genomes, was loaded into each replicate PCR. Purified libraries were quantified with a Qubit 3.0 fluorometer, sized on a Bioanalyzer 2100, and re-quantified with the KAPA Library Quantification kit. Each immunoSEQ 96-well plate was sequenced on its own single-read 150-cycle Illumina NextSeq 550 flow cell. Per the source publication's procedure: The immunoSEQ output contained only junctional sequences without quality scores, so filtering could not match that applied to full-length reads. To assign V/J genes and CDR3, sequences were annotated using PyIR, a Python wrapper for IgBLAST v1.9, with IMGT germline references. Reads were filtered out if the reads had weak V/J assignments (E-value above 1e-6), no CDR3, stop codons, out-of-frame junctions, or ambiguous translated residues. V3J clonotypes were defined as sequences sharing the same inferred V gene, J gene, and CDR3 amino acid sequence. To compute the percentage overlap between repertoires, the number of shared unique clonotypes was divided by the size of the smaller repertoire. RTK rarefaction, the Chao1 estimator, and Recon v2.1 estimates of unobserved clonotypes were used to assess repertoire richness. Generation probabilities for all TCRbeta clonotypes obtained by the gDNA method from four donors were computed using OLGA. The clones in this table, taken by TCRdb from immuneACCESS, are in-frame only. Not every clone is retained; where verified, under half of the shortfall comes from an unresolved V gene, and the cause of the rest is unknown. V, J and clone size reflect that table, while D and trimming were determined from the DNA. The sample records roughly 1.5 million clones, 98% of which are singletons. The ten most abundant clones make up 0.45% of the sample.

Donors were healthy HIV-negative adults with no recently reported acute infections or vaccinations. All donors were Caucasian adults living in Nashville, Tennessee, USA. CD4+ T cells were enriched through magnetic negative selection, after which naive cells were positively selected on CD45RA and the remaining negative fraction served as the memory subset. Blood was obtained by leukapheresis, after which PBMCs were separated by Ficoll-Histopaque density gradient centrifugation and cryopreserved in liquid nitrogen vapor phase. Purity and quantity of every magnetically sorted T cell population were checked by analytical flow cytometry. Genomic DNA was isolated from each sorted fraction and quantified by UV absorbance on a Nanodrop 2000c. What the work shows at the level of the full study, not this receptor alone: Based on pairwise subsampling, the degree of clonotype sharing among donors was expected to be affected by sequencing depth. Because the study included only a small number of donors, the genetic and exposure-history diversity represented was limited. Only blood was sampled, and tissue TCR repertoires likely differ from those in blood. Clonotypes shared by all four sorted-subset donors showed higher generation probabilities than non-shared clonotypes. Naive subsets generally had larger estimated clonotype richness than memory subsets. Rarefaction of sorted-subset datasets indicated incomplete sequencing despite the large sequencing depth. When a few donors were compared, the shared fraction of clonotypes was roughly 4.8% for naive CD4, around 3.5% for naive CD8, about 2.5% for memory CD4, and roughly 0.43% for memory CD8.

Material: naive CD4+ T cells sorted from blood. What this sample's cell subset or site label stands for: CD45RA+ positively selected. This TCR derives from a man between 25 and 39 years old in good health. The rearrangement joined TRBV6-4 to TRBJ2-1, with 8 junctional bases fitting TRBD2. The CDR3 is CASSDGFTGTRGEQFF. The DNA sequence follows: TGTGCCAGCAGTGATGGTTTTACCGGGACTAGGGGTGAGCAGTTCTTC.